This passage covers 21 T cell receptor beta chains from one sample sequenced in a study of OX40 agonist ivuxolimab in advanced cancers. Library generation was performed with the immunoSEQ multiplex PCR assay. As stored in TCRdb, this immuneACCESS dataset retains in-frame rearrangements with V and J assigned. A fraction of the clones does not appear; measured against another copy, unresolved V genes explain less than half of the discrepancy, and the remainder lacks a known reason. The sample includes roughly 40,000 clones, with approximately 91% observed a single time. The top ten constitute 13% of the sample. The specimen was CD4+ or CD8+ T cells sorted from blood, collected in a trial of the OX40 agonist ivuxolimab. These receptors were collected from an adult with an advanced solid tumor such as melanoma, head and neck, liver or kidney cancer.

This rearrangement joins TRBV30 to TRBJ1-5; TRBD1 matches 9 bases. After removal of 2 bases from V and 0 bases from J, the junction contained 11 bases not matched to a gene. This CDR3 contains 18 residues. The germline gives CDR1 GTSNPN, CDR2 SVGIG (reference sequence). The CDR3 bases are TGTGCCTGGAGTATGGACAGGGGAGGAGGTAATAGCAATCAGCCCCAGCATTTT. It specifies CAWSMDRGGGNSNQPQHF.

V is TRBV2 and J is TRBJ2-3; the D call may be TRBD1 or TRBD2 (5 bases each). V was shortened by 5 bases and J by 2 bases, with 14 bases between the two germline ends. This CDR3 has 15 amino acids. The germline gives CDR1 SNHLY, CDR2 FYNNEI. The CDR3, as DNA: TGTGCCAGCAGTTCCTCGGGGCGGATCACAGATACGCAGTATTTT. Translated: CASSSSGRITDTQYF.

This sequence joins TRBV19 and TRBJ2-7, with 8 bases that match TRBD2. Germline-derived CDR1 and CDR2 are LNHDA and SQIVND (reference sequence). V was pared by 5 bases and J by 7 bases, with 10 bases of the junction left unmatched. The CDR3 extends over 14 amino acids. CDR3 nucleotide sequence: TGTGCCAGTAGTCTACTAGCGGACGGGTGGGAGCAGTACTTC. This encodes CASSLLADGWEQYF.

The rearrangement joins TRBV6-5 to TRBJ2-2, with a weak D call TRBD2 (6 bases). The CDR3 is 14 residues long. Germline CDR1 reads MNHEY; CDR2 reads SVGAGI. Between the trimmed V and J ends, which lost 2 bases and 6 bases, there was a span of 10 bases. The CDR3: CASSYRRGPGELFF. DNA for the CDR3: TGTGCCAGCAGTTACCGGCGGGGCCCCGGGGAGCTGTTTTTT.

V usage is TRBV29-1 and J usage is TRBJ2-7; no reliable D call. V lost 4 bases to trimming and J lost 5 bases, with 18 bases between them. There are 14 residues in the CDR3. From germline, CDR1 is SQVTM and CDR2 ANQGSEA. Here the CDR3 reads CSVGDEREVHEQYF. CDR3 DNA sequence: TGCAGCGTTGGAGACGAACGTGAGGTCCACGAGCAGTACTTC.

This chain joins TRBV15 and TRBJ2-2, with TRBD1 as a possible D gene (6 bases). The V and J ends lost 5 bases and 0 bases respectively, with 7 bases between them. The CDR3 runs 14 residues. Germline loops: CDR1 LNHNV, CDR2 YYDKDF (reference sequence). The CDR3 sequence: CATSWTANTGELFF. CDR3 nucleotide sequence: TGTGCCACCAGCTGGACAGCGAACACCGGGGAGCTGTTTTTT.

This clone was seen more than once but under ten times. The rearrangement links TRBV10-3 to TRBJ2-7; perhaps TRBD1 as D (6 bases). Germline-derived CDR1 and CDR2 are ENHRY and SYGVKD. V lost 6 bases, J lost 1 base, and 13 bases lay in between. This CDR3 region has 14 residues. The CDR3 bases are TGTGCCATCAGCCGGGACACTACATCCTACGAGCAGTACTTC. Amino acid sequence: CAISRDTTSYEQYF.

The chain couples TRBV28 to TRBJ1-2, with D possibly matching TRBD1 (5 bases). Germline values: CDR1 MDHEN, CDR2 SYDVKM. Trimming removed 4 bases from V and 7 bases from J, with 13 bases in between. This CDR3 is built from 13 residues. The CDR3: CASSSGNTAGYTF. The CDR3 DNA reads TGTGCCAGCAGTTCAGGGAATACAGCTGGCTACACCTTC.

This chain uses TRBV7-9 with TRBJ2-3; 9 bases align to TRBD1. This CDR3 contains 17 residues. Germline V gene sequence: CDR1 SEHNR, CDR2 FQNEAQ (reference sequence). V dropped 6 bases and J dropped 4; count of bases not matched to a gene: 14. The CDR3 loop is CASRSPSGTGRSDTQYF. CDR3 bases: TGTGCCAGCAGATCGCCCTCGGGGACAGGGCGCTCAGATACGCAGTATTTT.

The chain employs TRBV2 and TRBJ1-2, with TRBD1 matching 10 bases. Looked up from germline, CDR1 is SNHLY and CDR2 is FYNNEI. This CDR3 region has 14 residues. Losses at the gene ends were 1 base for V and 7 bases for J; bases not matched to a gene: 3. The CDR3 loop is CASSEGDRGSGYTF. The CDR3, as DNA: TGTGCCAGCAGTGAAGGGGACAGGGGCAGTGGCTACACCTTC.

The chain uses TRBV14 and TRBJ2-3, with 7 bases aligning to TRBD1. The CDR3 is 14 amino acids. CDR1 and CDR2 from the germline V gene are SGHDN and FVKESK. The ends lost 2 bases at V and 5 bases at J; junction bases unmatched: 4. Written as DNA, the CDR3 is TGTGCCAGCAGCCAAAGGACAGGAGGAGATACGCAGTATTTT. Protein product: CASSQRTGGDTQYF. Full variable domain (missing parts from reference TRBV14 and TRBJ2-3): EAGVTQFPSHSVIEKGQTVTLRCDPISGHDNLYWYRRVMGKEIKFLLHFVKESKQDESGMPNNRFLAERTGGTYSTLKVQPAELEDSGVYFCASSQRTGGDTQYFGPGTRLTVL.

The gene calls are TRBV28 and TRBJ2-1, with TRBD2 identical over 9 bases. V lost 4 bases and J lost 6; bases outside the gene matches: 13. Per the germline V gene, CDR1 is MDHEN and CDR2 is SYDVKM. CDR3 length: 17 amino acids. The CDR3 is CASSWNRAAAGGNEQFF. The CDR3 DNA sequence: TGTGCCAGCAGTTGGAACAGGGCGGCAGCGGGAGGCAATGAGCAGTTCTTC.

This clone is medium-sized within its sample. CDR3 sequence reads: CASSQGSTEAFF. DNA of the CDR3: TGTGCCAGCAGCCAGGGGAGCACTGAAGCTTTCTTT. The J gene is TRBJ1-1, the V gene TRBV5-4, with D possibly being TRBD1 (6 bases). CDR1 and CDR2 (germline): SGHNT, YYREEE (reference sequence). The CDR3 sequence is 12 residues long. Trimming removed 4 bases from V and 4 bases from J, with 8 bases in between. The whole variable domain, remainder taken from reference TRBV5-4 and TRBJ1-1, is ETGVTQSPTHLIKTRGQQVTLRCSSQSGHNTVSWYQQALGQGPQFIFQYYREEENGRGNFPPRFSGLQFPNYSSELNVNALELDDSALYLCASSQGSTEAFFGQGTRLTVV.

Points on this clone: The CDR3 carries no conserved terminal phenylalanine or tryptophan, so it likely arises from a read error. The chain joins TRBV19 to TRBJ2-7, with no clear D. There are 14 residues in the CDR3. V lost 1 base and J 0 bases, leaving 7 bases between the germline ends. Germline V gene lookup returns CDR1 LNHDA and CDR2 SQIVND (reference sequence). The DNA for the CDR3 is TGTGCCAGTAGTATAGCGAAGGGCTCCTACGAGCAGTACCTC. It codes for CASSIAKGSYEQYL.

The chain joins TRBV18 to TRBJ2-1, with D unresolved. Germline CDR1 and CDR2: KGHSH and LQKENI. The CDR3 sequence is 13 residues long. V was pared by 1 base and J by 5 bases, with 6 bases between. CDR3 amino acids: CASSPQIHNEQFF. The CDR3 nucleotides read TGTGCCAGCTCACCACAAATCCACAATGAGCAGTTCTTC.

CDR3 nucleotide sequence: TGCAGCGTTACAGGGACTCTCGGGGACGAGCAGTACTTC. Its protein is CSVTGTLGDEQYF. The rearrangement uses TRBV29-1 and TRBJ2-7; possibly TRBD1 or TRBD2 for D (6 bases each). Trimming shortened V by 5 bases and J by 5 bases, and 16 bases separated the two germline ends. Germline V gives CDR1 SQVTM, CDR2 ANQGSEA. The CDR3 consists of 13 residues.

To note about this clone: Within the sample, other DNA sequences also encode this same CDR3. The V gene is TRBV10-2, the J gene TRBJ1-4; 9 bases agree with TRBD1. The ends lost 11 bases at V and 0 bases at J; junction bases unmatched: 10. Germline loops: CDR1 WSHSY, CDR2 SAAADI. CDR3 length: 16 amino acids. In nucleotides, the CDR3 is TGCGCCTCGACGCCGGGACAGGGTGCAACTAATGAAAAACTGTTTTTT. Its translation: CASTPGQGATNEKLFF.

The chain uses TRBV30 and TRBJ1-1; D is ambiguous. Trimming stripped 5 bases from V and 4 bases from J, with 5 bases between. CDR1 and CDR2 from the germline V gene are GTSNPN and SVGIG (reference sequence). The CDR3 has 10 amino acids. DNA of the CDR3: TGTGCCTGGCTGTCCACTGAAGCTTTCTTT. Protein product: CAWLSTEAFF.

Written as DNA, the CDR3 is TGCGCCAGCAGCCAAGCTCAGCTTTTCAACGAGCAGTACTTC. Translation: CASSQAQLFNEQYF. The chain employs TRBV4-1 and TRBJ2-7; D unclear. V gave up 1 base and J gave up 5 bases, with 12 bases separating them. This CDR3 contains 14 residues. The germline V gene has CDR1 MGHRA and CDR2 YSYEKL.

V gene TRBV9 combines with J gene TRBJ2-7, with a weak D call TRBD1 (6 bases). Germline V gene data show CDR1 as SGDLS and CDR2 as YYNGEE. CDR3 size: 15 residues. V dropped 1 base and J dropped 0 bases, with 11 bases sitting between them. The CDR3 region has the DNA TGTGCCAGCAGCGTAACCGACAGGTACTCCTACGAGCAGTACTTC. Its protein is CASSVTDRYSYEQYF.

This rearrangement joins TRBV5-4 to TRBJ1-5; 8 positions match TRBD1. Trimming took 0 bases from V and 5 from J; bases not matched to a gene: 4. From germline, CDR1 is SGHNT and CDR2 YYREEE (reference sequence). CDR3 length equals 15 residues. The CDR3, as DNA: TGTGCCAGCAGCTTGGCGCCGACAGGGGATCAGCCCCAGCATTTT. Translated: CASSLAPTGDQPQHF.